This TCR beta chain was obtained from a study of cytomegalovirus exposure and HLA in healthy donors. This CDR3 is 14 amino acids long. V dropped 2 bases and J dropped 7 bases, with 12 bases sitting between them. CDR1 SGDLS and CDR2 YYNGEE come from the germline V gene. Both 60 Vbeta primers and 13 Jbeta primers went into the PCR. TCRdb's table, derived via immunoSEQ multiplex PCR, lists solely in-frame clones and lacks some. The sample contains 30,000 to 40,000 clones, more than 60% of which appear only once. The J gene is TRBJ1-4, the V gene TRBV9, with a weak D call TRBD1 (6 bases). This sequence was found in a man aged 50-59 years in good health and CMV-seropositive. The specimen was PBMCs. The CDR3 loop is CASSVSPTGEKLFF. Here the CDR3 DNA reads TGTGCCAGCAGCGTCAGCCCGACAGGTGAAAAACTGTTTTTT.